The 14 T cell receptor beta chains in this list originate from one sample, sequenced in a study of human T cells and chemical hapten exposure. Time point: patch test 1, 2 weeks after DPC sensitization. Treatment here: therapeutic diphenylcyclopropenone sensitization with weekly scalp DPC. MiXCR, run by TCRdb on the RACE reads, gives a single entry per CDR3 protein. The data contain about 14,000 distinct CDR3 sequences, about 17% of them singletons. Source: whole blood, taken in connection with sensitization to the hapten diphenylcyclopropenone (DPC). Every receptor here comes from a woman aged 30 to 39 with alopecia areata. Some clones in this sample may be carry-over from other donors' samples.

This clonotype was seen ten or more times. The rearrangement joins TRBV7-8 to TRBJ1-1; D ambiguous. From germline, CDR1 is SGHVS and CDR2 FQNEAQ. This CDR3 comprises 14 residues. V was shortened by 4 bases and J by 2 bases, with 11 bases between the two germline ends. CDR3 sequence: CASSYPWSNTEAFF. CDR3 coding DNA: TGTGCCAGCAGCTATCCCTGGAGCAACACTGAAGCTTTCTTT. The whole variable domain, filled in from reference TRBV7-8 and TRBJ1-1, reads GAGVSQSPRYKVAKRGQDVALRCDPISGHVSLFWYQQALGQGPEFLTYFQNEAQLDKSGLPSDRFFAERPEGSVSTLKIQRTQQEDSAVYLCASSYPWSNTEAFFGQGTRLTVV.

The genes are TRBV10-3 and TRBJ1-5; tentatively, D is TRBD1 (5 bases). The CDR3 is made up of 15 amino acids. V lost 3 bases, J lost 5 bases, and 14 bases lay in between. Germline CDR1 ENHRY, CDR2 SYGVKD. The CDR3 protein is CAISDPGRGYQPQHF. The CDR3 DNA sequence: TGTGCCATCAGTGATCCAGGCCGGGGGTATCAGCCCCAGCATTTT.

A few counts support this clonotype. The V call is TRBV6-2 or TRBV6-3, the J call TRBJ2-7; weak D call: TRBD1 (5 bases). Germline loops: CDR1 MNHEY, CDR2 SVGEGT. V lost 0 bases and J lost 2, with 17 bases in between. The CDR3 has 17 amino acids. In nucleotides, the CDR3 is TGTGCCAGCAGTTACTCGAGTGCGGCCAGGGTTCCCTACGAGCAGTACTTC. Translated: CASSYSSAARVPYEQYF.

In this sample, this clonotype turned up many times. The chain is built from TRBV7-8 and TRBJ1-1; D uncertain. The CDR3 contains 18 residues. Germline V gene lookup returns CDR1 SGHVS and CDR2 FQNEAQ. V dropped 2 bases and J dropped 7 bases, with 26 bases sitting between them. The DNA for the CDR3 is TGTGCCAGCAGCTTACGGGTTAACAGCAGAACAGATCTTAGTGAAGCTTTCTTT. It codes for CASSLRVNSRTDLSEAFF.

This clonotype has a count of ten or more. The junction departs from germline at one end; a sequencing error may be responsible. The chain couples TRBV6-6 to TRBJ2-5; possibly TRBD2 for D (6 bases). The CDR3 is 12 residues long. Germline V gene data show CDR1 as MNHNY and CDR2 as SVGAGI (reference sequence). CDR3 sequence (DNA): TGTGCCAGCAGTTCTCCGGGAGAGGCCCAGTACTTC. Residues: CASSSPGEAQYF.

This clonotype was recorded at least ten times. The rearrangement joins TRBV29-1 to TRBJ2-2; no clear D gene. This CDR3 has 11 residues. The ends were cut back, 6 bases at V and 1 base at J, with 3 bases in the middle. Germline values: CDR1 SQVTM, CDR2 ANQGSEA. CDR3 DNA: TGCAGCGTACAGAACACCGGGGAGCTGTTTTTT. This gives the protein CSVQNTGELFF.

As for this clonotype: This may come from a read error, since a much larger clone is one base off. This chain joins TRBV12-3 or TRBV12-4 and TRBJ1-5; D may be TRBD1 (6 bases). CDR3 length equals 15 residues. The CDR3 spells CASSPSVGGNQPRHF. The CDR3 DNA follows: TGTGCCAGCAGCCCATCGGTGGGGGGCAATCAGCCCCGGCATTTT.

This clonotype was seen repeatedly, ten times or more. CDR3 bases: TGTGCTAGTGGTTTGGGCGGATATGGCTACACCTTC. Its translation is CASGLGGYGYTF. This chain joins TRBV12-5 and TRBJ1-2; D gene ambiguous. Germline V gene sequence: CDR1 LGHNT, CDR2 FRNRAP. The CDR3 consists of 12 residues. V lost 1 base and J 5 bases, leaving 5 bases between the germline ends.

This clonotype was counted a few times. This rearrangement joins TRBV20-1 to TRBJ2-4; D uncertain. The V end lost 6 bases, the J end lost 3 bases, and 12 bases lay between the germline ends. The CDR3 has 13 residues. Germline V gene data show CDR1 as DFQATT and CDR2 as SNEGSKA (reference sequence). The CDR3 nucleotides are TGCAGTGCGGATCGACTGGGCAAAAACATTCAGTACTTC. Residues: CSADRLGKNIQYF.

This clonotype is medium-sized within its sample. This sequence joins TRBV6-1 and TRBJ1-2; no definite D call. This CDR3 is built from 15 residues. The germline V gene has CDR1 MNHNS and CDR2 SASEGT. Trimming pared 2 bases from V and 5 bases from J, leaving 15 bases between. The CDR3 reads CASSELLAGPYGYTF. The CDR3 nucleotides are TGTGCCAGCAGTGAACTCTTGGCCGGCCCATATGGCTACACCTTC.

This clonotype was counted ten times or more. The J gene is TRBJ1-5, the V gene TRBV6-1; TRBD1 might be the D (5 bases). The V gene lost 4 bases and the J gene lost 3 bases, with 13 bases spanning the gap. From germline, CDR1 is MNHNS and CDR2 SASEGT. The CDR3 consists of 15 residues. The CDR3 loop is CASSVGRADNQPQHF. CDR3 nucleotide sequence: TGTGCCAGCAGTGTCGGCAGGGCGGACAATCAGCCCCAGCATTTT.

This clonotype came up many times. This CDR3 reads CASSQSGGNQPQHF. CDR3 coding DNA: TGTGCCAGCTCTCAATCAGGGGGCAATCAGCCCCAGCATTTT. The V gene is TRBV18, the J gene TRBJ1-5; D perhaps matches TRBD1 (6 bases). V lost 6 bases and J lost 2, with 11 bases in between. The CDR3 has 14 amino acids. Germline V gives CDR1 KGHSH, CDR2 LQKENI.

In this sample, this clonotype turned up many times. CDR3 nucleotides: TGTGCCAGTAGCCTCCGGGGGGCTAGCACAGATACGCAGTATTTT. Protein sequence: CASSLRGASTDTQYF. This chain uses TRBV19 with TRBJ2-3, with D possibly being TRBD2 (7 bases). Germline V lookup: CDR1 LNHDA, CDR2 SQIVND (reference sequence). V lost 6 bases and J lost 0, with 13 bases in between. This CDR3 has 15 amino acids.

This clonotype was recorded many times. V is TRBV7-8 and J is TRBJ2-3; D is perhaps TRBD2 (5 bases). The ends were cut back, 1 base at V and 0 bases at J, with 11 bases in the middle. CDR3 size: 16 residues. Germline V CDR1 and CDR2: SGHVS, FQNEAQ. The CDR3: CASSLGYRTSTDTQYF. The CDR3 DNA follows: TGTGCCAGCAGCTTAGGGTACCGGACTAGCACAGATACGCAGTATTTT.